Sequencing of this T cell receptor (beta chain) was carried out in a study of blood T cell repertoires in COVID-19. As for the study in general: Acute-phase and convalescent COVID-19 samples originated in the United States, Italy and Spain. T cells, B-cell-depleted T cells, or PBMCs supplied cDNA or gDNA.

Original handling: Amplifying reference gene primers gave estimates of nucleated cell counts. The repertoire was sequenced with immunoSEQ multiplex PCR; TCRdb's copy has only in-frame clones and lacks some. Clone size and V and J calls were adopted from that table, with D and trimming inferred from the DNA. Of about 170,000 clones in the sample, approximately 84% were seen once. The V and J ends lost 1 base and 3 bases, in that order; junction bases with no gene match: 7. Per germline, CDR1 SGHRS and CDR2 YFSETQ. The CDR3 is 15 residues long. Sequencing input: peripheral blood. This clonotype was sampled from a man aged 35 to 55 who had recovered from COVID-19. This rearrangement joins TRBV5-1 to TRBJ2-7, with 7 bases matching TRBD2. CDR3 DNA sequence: TGCGCCAGCAGCTTGAGCGGGAACCCCCTCTACGAGCAGTACTTC. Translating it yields CASSLSGNPLYEQYF.